Listed here is a single T cell receptor beta chain. Its specificity is unknown. A much larger clone is a single base away; this may be a read error. Time point meaning: persistent/refractory GD, antithyroid drugs over 5 years with positive TRAb. RNA from PBMCs was the source of the TCR library. The CDR3 sequence is 13 residues long. CDR1 SNHLY and CDR2 FYNNEI come from the germline V gene. V was trimmed by 6 bases and J by 7 bases, leaving 12 bases between them. This sample was included in a study of regulatory T cells in long-lasting Graves disease. Study information: Persistent cases took antithyroid drugs over 5 years and stayed TSH receptor antibody positive. Study results and limitations: Persistent Graves' patients possessed reduced TCR diversity relative to recently diagnosed ones. Relative to new patients (under 1,000), persistent patients exhibited greater sharing of public clonotypes (approximately 3,000).

HTBI primers from iRepertoire and Arm-PCR of CDR3 regions yielded the TCR beta libraries. Each CDR3 protein is one row after TCRdb ran MiXCR on the multiplex PCR reads. The top ten clones hold about 56% of a sample with under 350,000 distinct CDR3 sequences, around 23% of them seen once. The specimen comprised peripheral blood mononuclear cells (PBMCs), sampled when the disease was refractory, from a patient treated with antithyroid drugs. This TCR was sampled from a female donor with Graves disease. The J gene is TRBJ1-4, the V gene TRBV2, with D possibly being TRBD1 (5 bases). The CDR3 loop reads CASRGRESEKLFF. The CDR3 region has the DNA TGTGCCAGCAGAGGCAGGGAAAGTGAAAAACTGTTTTTT. Full variable domain (rest looked up from reference TRBV2 and TRBJ1-4): EPEVTQTPSHQVTQMGQEVILRCVPISNHLYFYWYRQILGQKVEFLVSFYNNEISEKSEIFDDQFSVERPDGSNFTLKIRSTKLEDSAMYFCASRGRESEKLFFGSGTQLSVL.